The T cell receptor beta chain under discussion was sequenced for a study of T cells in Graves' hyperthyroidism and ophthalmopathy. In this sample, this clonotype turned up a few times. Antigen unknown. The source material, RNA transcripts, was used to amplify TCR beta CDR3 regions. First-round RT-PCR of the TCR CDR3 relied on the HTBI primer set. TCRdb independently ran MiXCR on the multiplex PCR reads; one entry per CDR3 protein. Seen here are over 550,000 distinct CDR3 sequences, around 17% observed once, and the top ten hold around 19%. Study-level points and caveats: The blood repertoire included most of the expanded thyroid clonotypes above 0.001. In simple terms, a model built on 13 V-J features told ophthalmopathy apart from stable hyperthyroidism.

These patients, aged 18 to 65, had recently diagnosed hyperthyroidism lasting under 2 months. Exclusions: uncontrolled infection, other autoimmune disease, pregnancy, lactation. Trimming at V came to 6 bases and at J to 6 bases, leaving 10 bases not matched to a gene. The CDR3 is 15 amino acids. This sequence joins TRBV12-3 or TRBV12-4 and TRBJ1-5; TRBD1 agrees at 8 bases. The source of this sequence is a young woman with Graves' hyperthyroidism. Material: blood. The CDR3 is CASSRTGWGSQPQHF. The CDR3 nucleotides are TGTGCCAGCAGCCGGACAGGGTGGGGTTCTCAGCCCCAGCATTTT.